This TCR beta chain stems from a study of graft-versus-host responses after intestinal transplantation. Assay: immunoSEQ multiplex PCR; the TCRdb copy retains only in-frame clones and omits some. The sample consists of tens of thousands of clones, approximately 95% of them appearing once. Germline V gene data show CDR1 as MDHEN and CDR2 as SYDVKM. The CDR3 totals 13 residues. About this clone: Its antigen is unidentified.

The sample was unstimulated CD8+ T cells sorted from spleen or lymph node cells, taken before transplant. The receptor was derived from a human donor who was the organ donor for an intestinal transplant. This chain uses TRBV28 with TRBJ2-5; either TRBD1 or TRBD2 may fit D (6 bases each). TRBJ2-7 explains the end of the DNA better; the J call may be wrong. Written as DNA, the CDR3 is TGTGCCAGCAACGACGGGGGCTCATACGAGCAGTACTTC. This codes for CASNDGGSYEQYF.